These 20 T cell receptor beta chains were sequenced from one sample in a study of neurological immune-mediated disorders. TCRdb reprocessed the 5' RACE reads via MiXCR and lists one record per CDR3 protein. The sample includes 78,000 or so distinct CDR3 sequences, less than 5.5% of them seen just once. Input material: PBMCs. The receptors originated from a woman aged 25 to 39 with multiple sclerosis.

Many counts were recorded for this clonotype. CDR3 region: CATSDASSNEQFF. CDR3 bases: TGTGCCACCAGTGATGCTAGCTCCAATGAGCAGTTCTTC. The V call is TRBV24-1, the J call TRBJ2-1; a possible D gene is TRBD2 (5 bases). Trimming pared 3 bases from V and 6 bases from J, leaving 8 bases between. CDR3 size: 13 residues. Germline V gene data show CDR1 as KGHDR and CDR2 as SFDVKD.

This chain links TRBV14 with TRBJ1-2; D remains ambiguous. The germline gives CDR1 SGHDN, CDR2 FVKESK. Trimming removed 0 bases at V and 2 bases at J, with 13 bases between. The CDR3 contains 16 residues. CDR3 region: CASSQDWRLGNYGYTF. The CDR3 DNA is TGTGCCAGCAGCCAAGATTGGAGACTAGGAAACTATGGCTACACCTTC.

V usage is TRBV21-1 and J usage is TRBJ2-7; TRBD1 reflects the table's D call only, with no check against the DNA. TRBV21-1 is listed as a pseudogene. The CDR3 contains 13 residues. Here the CDR3 DNA reads TGTGCCAGCAGCAAAGTGGTCTGTCGGGGAAAATACTTC. Protein: CASSKVVCRGKYF.

This clonotype was found many times. J is TRBJ2-2 and V is TRBV5-6; 13 bases are shared with TRBD2. Germline CDR1 and CDR2: SGHDT and YYEEEE. This CDR3 has 16 amino acids. Trimming at V came to 4 bases and at J to 5 bases, leaving 5 bases not matched to a gene. For the CDR3, the DNA is TGTGCCAGCAGCACTAGCGGGGGGGCCTGGACCGGGGAGCTGTTTTTT. Translated, it gives CASSTSGGAWTGELFF.

This clonotype was observed many times. V is TRBV5-5 and J is TRBJ1-2; tentative D call: TRBD1 (5 bases). From germline, CDR1 is SGHKS and CDR2 YYEKEE (reference sequence). Between the trimmed V and J ends, which lost 6 bases and 4 bases, there was a span of 19 bases. The CDR3 length is 15 residues. The DNA of the CDR3 is TGTGCCAGCACAATAGATGGGGGGAATGGCTATGGCTACACCTTC. This sequence encodes CASTIDGGNGYGYTF.

This clonotype was seen more than once but under ten times. CDR3 loop: CASSPRKEQFF. CDR3 bases: TGTGCCAGCAGTCCCCGTAAGGAGCAGTTCTTC. V is TRBV12-3 or TRBV12-4 and J is TRBJ2-1; unclear D gene. The CDR3 is made up of 11 amino acids. Trimming stripped 5 bases from V and 10 bases from J, with 9 bases between.

The table lists this clonotype with many counts. The chain employs TRBV10-3 and TRBJ1-1; no clear D gene. The V end was cut by 5 bases, the J end by 4 bases, with 14 bases between. The length of the CDR3 is 14 residues. Per germline, CDR1 ENHRY and CDR2 SYGVKD. CDR3 sequence (DNA): TGTGCCATCAGTTCCTTTTCTGTGGCCACTGAAGCTTTCTTT. This gives the protein CAISSFSVATEAFF.

This clonotype was seen at least ten times. This rearrangement joins TRBV10-1 to TRBJ2-7; 11 positions match TRBD2. The CDR3 is 16 residues long. V was pared by 4 bases and J by 1 base, with 6 bases of the junction left unmatched. Germline loops: CDR1 WNHNN, CDR2 SYGVQD (reference sequence). The CDR3 bases are TGCGCCAGCAGTGGTGCCGGGACTAGCGGTTCCTACGAGCAGTACTTC. Its protein product is CASSGAGTSGSYEQYF.

About this clonotype: At one end, the junction sequence differs from germline, possibly due to a read error. This sequence joins TRBV10-3 and TRBJ1-6, with TRBD1 as a possible D gene (5 bases). The CDR3 is 15 amino acids. Per germline, CDR1 ENHRY and CDR2 SYGVKD. The CDR3 loop is CAISGKGTYNSTLNF. CDR3 coding DNA: TGTGCCATCAGTGGTAAAGGGACCTATAATTCAACCCTCAACTTT.

Ten or more counts support this clonotype. V usage is TRBV20-1 and J usage is TRBJ1-6; 7 bases fit TRBD1. The germline gives CDR1 DFQATT, CDR2 SNEGSKA (reference sequence). The CDR3 runs 16 residues. V lost 0 bases to trimming and J lost 9 bases; unmatched junction nucleotides: 11. CDR3 region: CSARDIKTGRGSPLHF. The CDR3 DNA reads as TGCAGTGCTAGAGATATTAAGACAGGGAGAGGTTCACCCCTCCACTTT.

The sample holds a few counts of this clonotype. This chain joins TRBV5-1 and TRBJ1-1; D is possibly TRBD1 (6 bases). From germline, CDR1 is SGHRS and CDR2 YFSETQ. The CDR3 is 16 residues long. V was cut by 0 bases and J by 4 bases, with 16 bases left in between. CDR3 bases: TGCGCCAGCAGCTTGGAGGTTCAGGGGAGTGGCACTGAAGCTTTCTTT. Amino acids: CASSLEVQGSGTEAFF.

This clonotype has a count of ten or more. CDR3: CSVQHNEQFF. CDR3 DNA sequence: TGCAGCGTACAGCACAATGAGCAGTTCTTC. The genes are TRBV29-1 and TRBJ2-1, with D uncertain. There are 10 residues in the CDR3. Deletions cut 6 bases from V and 5 bases from J, with 5 bases between. Germline CDR1 reads SQVTM; CDR2 reads ANQGSEA.

Many counts were recorded for this clonotype. The chain recombines TRBV5-1 with TRBJ1-2, with D tentatively TRBD1 (6 bases). The CDR3 consists of 14 residues. The germline CDR1 and CDR2 sequences are SGHRS and YFSETQ. Trimming left V 4 bases short and J 3 bases short, with 13 bases between. The CDR3 here is CASSQGAGDYGYTF. For the CDR3, the DNA is TGCGCCAGCAGCCAAGGGGCAGGGGACTATGGCTACACCTTC.

This clonotype appeared many times. V gene TRBV20-1 combines with J gene TRBJ1-2; 8 bases are shared with TRBD1. Germline trimming cut 2 bases from V and 5 bases from J; bases unmatched to any gene: 7. The CDR3 spans 14 residues. The germline V gene encodes CDR1 DFQATT and CDR2 SNEGSKA (reference sequence). The CDR3 DNA reads TGCAGTGCTAGACTCCGGGACAGGTTATATGGCTACACCTTC. Amino acids: CSARLRDRLYGYTF.

Ten or more counts support this clonotype. V is TRBV14 and J is TRBJ2-1; D unclear. Germline-derived CDR1 and CDR2 are SGHDN and FVKESK. The V end was cut by 2 bases, the J end by 6 bases, with 5 bases between. This CDR3 has 12 residues. CDR3 region: CASSQSSNEQFF. The CDR3 coding sequence is TGTGCCAGCAGCCAATCTTCCAATGAGCAGTTCTTC.

In this sample, this clonotype turned up many times. The chain employs TRBV6-5 and TRBJ2-1; TRBD2 matches 9 bases. Germline CDR1 MNHEY, CDR2 SVGAGI. Unmatched junction bases numbered 9, after V lost 5 bases and J lost 1 base. CDR3 length: 17 amino acids. The CDR3 nucleotides read TGTGCCAGCAGTCAACCCGGCGGGAGGGCGTCCTACAATGAGCAGTTCTTC. This gives the protein CASSQPGGRASYNEQFF.

This clonotype was seen repeatedly, ten times or more. The chain employs TRBV20-1 and TRBJ1-1; D not certain. CDR1 is DFQATT, CDR2 SNEGSKA, per germline (reference sequence). This CDR3 spans 14 amino acids. Deletions cut 1 base from V and 3 bases from J, with 12 bases between. CDR3 loop: CSARAPSGDTEAFF. CDR3 nucleotide sequence: TGCAGTGCTAGAGCCCCCAGCGGGGACACTGAAGCTTTCTTT.

This clonotype was recorded many times. This rearrangement joins TRBV29-1 to TRBJ2-5; 10 nucleotides align to TRBD2. With V trimmed by 0 bases and J by 5 bases, 9 bases remained unmatched. From germline, CDR1 is SQVTM and CDR2 ANQGSEA. CDR3 length equals 16 residues. CDR3 amino acids: CSVEDSFLAGVETQYF. The CDR3 region has the DNA TGCAGCGTTGAAGATAGTTTCCTAGCGGGAGTGGAGACCCAGTACTTC.

CDR3: CASSYAGGNEQFF. In DNA form, the CDR3 reads TGTGCCAGCAGTTATGCGGGGGGGAATGAGCAGTTCTTC. This chain joins TRBV27 and TRBJ2-1; 9 bases map to TRBD2. V shed 4 bases, J shed 7 bases, and the junction held 2 bases outside the gene matches. Germline V gives CDR1 MNHEY, CDR2 SMNVEV (reference sequence). The CDR3 totals 13 residues.

This clonotype was seen ten or more times. The chain uses TRBV6-5 and TRBJ2-7; maybe TRBD2 (5 bases). CDR1 and CDR2 (germline): MNHEY, SVGAGI. The V and J ends lost 6 bases and 5 bases respectively, with 17 bases between them. CDR3 length: 14 residues. The CDR3 protein is CASRASGRRDEQYF. The CDR3 DNA reads as TGTGCCAGCAGAGCAAGCGGACGGCGGGACGAGCAGTACTTC.